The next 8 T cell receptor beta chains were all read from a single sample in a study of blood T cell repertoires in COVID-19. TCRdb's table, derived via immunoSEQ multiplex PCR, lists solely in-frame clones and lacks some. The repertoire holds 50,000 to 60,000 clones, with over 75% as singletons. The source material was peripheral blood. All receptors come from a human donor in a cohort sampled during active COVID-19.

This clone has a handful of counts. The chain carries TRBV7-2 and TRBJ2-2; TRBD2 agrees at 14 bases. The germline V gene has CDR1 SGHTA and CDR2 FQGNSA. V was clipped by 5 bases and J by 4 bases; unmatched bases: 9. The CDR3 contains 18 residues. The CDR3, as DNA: TGTGCCAGCAGCCCGGCCGGACTAGCGGGAGGCCTCACCGGGGAGCTGTTTTTT. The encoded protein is CASSPAGLAGGLTGELFF. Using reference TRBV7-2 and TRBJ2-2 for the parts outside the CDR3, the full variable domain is GAGVSQSPSNKVTEKGKDVELRCDPISGHTALYWYRQSLGQGLEFLIYFQGNSAPDKSGLPSDRFSAERTGGSVSTLTIQRTQQEDSAVYLCASSPAGLAGGLTGELFFGEGSRLTVL.

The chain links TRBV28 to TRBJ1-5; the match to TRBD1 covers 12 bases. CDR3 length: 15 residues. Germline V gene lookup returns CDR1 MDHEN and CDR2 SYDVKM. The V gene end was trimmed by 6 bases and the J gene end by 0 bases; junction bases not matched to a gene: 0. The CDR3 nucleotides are TGTGCCAGCAGGGGACAGGGGGCTAGCAATCAGCCCCAGCATTTT. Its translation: CASRGQGASNQPQHF.

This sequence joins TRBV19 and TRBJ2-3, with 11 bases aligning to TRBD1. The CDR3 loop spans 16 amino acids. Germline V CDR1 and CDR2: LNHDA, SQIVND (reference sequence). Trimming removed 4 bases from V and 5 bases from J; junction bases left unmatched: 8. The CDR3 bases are TGTGCCAGTAGTACAAGGACAGGGGGCGGTGGAGATACGCAGTATTTT. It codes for CASSTRTGGGGDTQYF.

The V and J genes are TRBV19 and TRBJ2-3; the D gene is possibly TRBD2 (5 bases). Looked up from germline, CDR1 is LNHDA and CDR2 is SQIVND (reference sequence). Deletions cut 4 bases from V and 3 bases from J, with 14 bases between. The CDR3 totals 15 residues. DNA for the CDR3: TGTGCCAGTAGTAGATCCTCGGGGAGTACAGATACGCAGTATTTT. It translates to CASSRSSGSTDTQYF.

The CDR3 reads CASSLTGDSNQPQHF. Written as DNA, the CDR3 is TGTGCCAGCAGTCTTACAGGGGATAGCAATCAGCCCCAGCATTTT. This chain uses TRBV6-6 with TRBJ1-5; 7 bases match TRBD1. The CDR3 length is 15 residues. V lost 5 bases, J lost 0 bases, and 4 bases stayed unmatched. Per the germline V gene, CDR1 is MNHNY and CDR2 is SVGAGI (reference sequence).

The CDR3 here is CASSLLDSRGEQFF. The CDR3 DNA sequence: TGTGCCAGCAGCTTATTGGACTCACGCGGTGAGCAGTTCTTC. The chain links TRBV11-3 to TRBJ2-1; D may be TRBD2 (5 bases). This CDR3 comprises 14 residues. Trimming pared 2 bases from V and 9 bases from J, leaving 14 bases between. Germline CDR1 is SGHNT and CDR2 is YENEEA.

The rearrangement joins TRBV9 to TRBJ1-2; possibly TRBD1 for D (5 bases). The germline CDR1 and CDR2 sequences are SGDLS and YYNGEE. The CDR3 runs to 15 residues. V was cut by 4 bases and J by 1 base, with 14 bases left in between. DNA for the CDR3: TGTGCCAGCAGCTCACCAGACAGCTATAACTATGGCTACACCTTC. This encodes CASSSPDSYNYGYTF.

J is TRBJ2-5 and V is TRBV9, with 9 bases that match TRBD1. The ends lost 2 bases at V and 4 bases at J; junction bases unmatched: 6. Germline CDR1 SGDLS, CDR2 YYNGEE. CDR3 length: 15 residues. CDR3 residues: CASSVTQGAGETQYF. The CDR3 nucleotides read TGTGCCAGCAGCGTGACACAGGGGGCGGGAGAGACCCAGTACTTC.